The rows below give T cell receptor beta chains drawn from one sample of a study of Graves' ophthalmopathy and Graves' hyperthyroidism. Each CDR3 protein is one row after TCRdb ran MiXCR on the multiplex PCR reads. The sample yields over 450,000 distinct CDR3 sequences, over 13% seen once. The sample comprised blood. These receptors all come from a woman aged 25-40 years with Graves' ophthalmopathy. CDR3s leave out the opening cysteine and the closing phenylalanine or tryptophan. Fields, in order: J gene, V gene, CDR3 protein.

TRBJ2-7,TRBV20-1,SALMWSVGIWEQY
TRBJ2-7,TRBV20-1,SAIRDSGYEQY
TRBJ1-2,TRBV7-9,ASGDTGGNYGYT
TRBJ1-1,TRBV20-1,SVRRAANTEAF
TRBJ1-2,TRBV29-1,SVDRGGYGYT
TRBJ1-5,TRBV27,ASSSGILHQPQH
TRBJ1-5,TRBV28,ASSFFRGTGTNQPQH
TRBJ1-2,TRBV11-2,ASSLEDQGIYGYT
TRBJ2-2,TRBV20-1,SALGTGELF
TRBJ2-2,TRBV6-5,ASSYNGGRTGELF
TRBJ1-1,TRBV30,AWTGRGAGANTEAF
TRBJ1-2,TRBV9,ASSGDRGGYGYT
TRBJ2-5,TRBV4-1,ASSQGRDRGVVTQY
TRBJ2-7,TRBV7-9,ASSLMRGSSYEQY
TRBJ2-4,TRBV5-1,ASSLRQHGIQY
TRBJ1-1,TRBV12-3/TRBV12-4,ASSFAGSNTEAF
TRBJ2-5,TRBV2,ASKAATQY
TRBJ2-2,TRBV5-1,ASSLNSGPPTGELF
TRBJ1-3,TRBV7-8,ASSLRRVSGNTIY
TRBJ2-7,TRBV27,ASNPLGRQENEQY
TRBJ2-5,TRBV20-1,SAPQGFGETQY
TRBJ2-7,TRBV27,ASSSLATYEQY
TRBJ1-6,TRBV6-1,ASRRESSYNSPLH
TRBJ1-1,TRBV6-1,ASRVQAF
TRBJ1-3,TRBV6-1,AKNSSGNTIY
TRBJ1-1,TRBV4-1,ASSTPTGGGTEAF
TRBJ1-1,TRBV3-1,ASSPSDRNTEAF
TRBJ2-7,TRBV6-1,ASSAGTDTYEQY
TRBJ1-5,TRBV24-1,ATSDRTGYNQPQH
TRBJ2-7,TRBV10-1,ASSERGQGLSYEQY
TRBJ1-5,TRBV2,ASSERQSDQPQH
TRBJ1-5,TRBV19,ASSMRTSQPQH
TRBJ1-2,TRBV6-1,ASKAGDYGYT
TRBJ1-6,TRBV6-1,ASSEGTAYNSPLH
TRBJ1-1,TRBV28,ASHSEAF
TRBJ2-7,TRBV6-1,ASTFGGGPPTYEQY
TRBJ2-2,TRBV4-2,ASSQAEIDRAGELF
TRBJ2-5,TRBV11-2,ASRASRGGYQETQY
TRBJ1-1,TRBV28,ASSLGGATLRTEAF
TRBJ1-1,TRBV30,AWKDRAEAF
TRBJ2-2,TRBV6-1,ASRGLATPAGELF
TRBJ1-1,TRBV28,ASSSRRRNTEAF
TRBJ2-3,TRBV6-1,ASSETGMPDTQY
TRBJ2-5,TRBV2,ASGGTRLHQETQY
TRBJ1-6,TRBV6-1,ASSRGESQSPLH
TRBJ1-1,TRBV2,ASSIYTAGTEAF
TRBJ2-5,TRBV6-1,ASSTGSINQETQY
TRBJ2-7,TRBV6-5,ASSPFQGSHEQY
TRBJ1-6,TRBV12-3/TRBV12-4,ASSDGDRGHSPLH
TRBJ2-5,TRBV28,ASSIPDRDEETQY
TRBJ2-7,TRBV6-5,ASSYRASYEQY
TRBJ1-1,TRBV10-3,AISENLKGGNTEAF
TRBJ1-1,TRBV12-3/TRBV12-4,ASTKDSRTEAF
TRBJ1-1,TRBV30,AWSDRSDTEAF
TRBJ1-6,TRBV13,ASSTPDRTSYNSPLH
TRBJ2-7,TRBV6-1,ASGVLQGSYEQY
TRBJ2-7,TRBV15,ATSRAGGLAEEQY